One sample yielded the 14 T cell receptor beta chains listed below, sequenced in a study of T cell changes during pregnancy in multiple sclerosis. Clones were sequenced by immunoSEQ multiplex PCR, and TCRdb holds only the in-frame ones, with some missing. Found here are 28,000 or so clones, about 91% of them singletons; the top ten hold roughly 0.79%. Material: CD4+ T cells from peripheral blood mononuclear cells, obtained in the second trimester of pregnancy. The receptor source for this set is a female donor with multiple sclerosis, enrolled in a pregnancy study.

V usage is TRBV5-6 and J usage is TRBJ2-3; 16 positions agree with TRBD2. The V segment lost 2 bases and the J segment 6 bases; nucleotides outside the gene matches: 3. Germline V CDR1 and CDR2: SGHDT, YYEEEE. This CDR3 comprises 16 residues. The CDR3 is CASSLMGLAGGDTQYF. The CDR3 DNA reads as TGTGCCAGCAGCTTAATGGGACTAGCGGGGGGGGATACGCAGTATTTT.

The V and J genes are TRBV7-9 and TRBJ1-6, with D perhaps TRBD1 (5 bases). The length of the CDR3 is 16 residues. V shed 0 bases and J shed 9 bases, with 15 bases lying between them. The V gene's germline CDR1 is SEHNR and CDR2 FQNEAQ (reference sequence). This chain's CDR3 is CASSLAKGTVISPLHF. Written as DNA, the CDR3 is TGTGCCAGCAGCTTAGCGAAAGGGACTGTGATTTCACCCCTCCACTTT.

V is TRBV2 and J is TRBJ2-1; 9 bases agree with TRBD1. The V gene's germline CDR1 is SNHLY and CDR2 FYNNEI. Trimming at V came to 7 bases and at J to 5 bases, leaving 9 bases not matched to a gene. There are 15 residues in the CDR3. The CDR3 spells CASIRTGGLDNEQFF. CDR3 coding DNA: TGTGCCAGCATTAGAACAGGGGGCTTGGACAATGAGCAGTTCTTC.

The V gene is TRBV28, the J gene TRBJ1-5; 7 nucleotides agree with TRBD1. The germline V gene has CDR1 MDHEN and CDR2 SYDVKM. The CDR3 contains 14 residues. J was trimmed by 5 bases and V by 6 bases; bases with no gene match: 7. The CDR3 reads CASSVGQKDQPQHF. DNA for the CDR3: TGTGCCAGCAGCGTGGGACAGAAAGATCAGCCCCAGCATTTT. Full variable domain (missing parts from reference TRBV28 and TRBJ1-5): DVKVTQSSRYLVKRTGEKVFLECVQDMDHENMFWYRQDPGLGLRLIYFSYDVKMKEKGDIPEGYSVSREKKERFSLILESASTNQTSMYLCASSVGQKDQPQHFGDGTRLSIL.

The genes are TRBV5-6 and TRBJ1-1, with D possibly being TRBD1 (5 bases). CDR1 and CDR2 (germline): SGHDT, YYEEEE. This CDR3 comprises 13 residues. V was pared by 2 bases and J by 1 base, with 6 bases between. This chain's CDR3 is CASSFGQNTEAFF. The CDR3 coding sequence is TGTGCCAGCAGCTTCGGACAGAACACTGAAGCTTTCTTT.

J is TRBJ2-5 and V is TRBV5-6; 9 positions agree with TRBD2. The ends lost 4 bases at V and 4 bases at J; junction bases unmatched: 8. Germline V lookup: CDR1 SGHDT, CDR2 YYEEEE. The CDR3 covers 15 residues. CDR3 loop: CASSLLGLASETQYF. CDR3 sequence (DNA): TGTGCCAGCAGCCTTTTAGGACTAGCGTCAGAGACCCAGTACTTC.

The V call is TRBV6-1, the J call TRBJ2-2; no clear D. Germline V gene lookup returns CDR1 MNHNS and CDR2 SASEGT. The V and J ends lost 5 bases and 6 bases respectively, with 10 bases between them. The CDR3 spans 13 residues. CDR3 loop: CASSPVHAGELFF. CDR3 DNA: TGTGCCAGCAGTCCAGTTCACGCCGGGGAGCTGTTTTTT.

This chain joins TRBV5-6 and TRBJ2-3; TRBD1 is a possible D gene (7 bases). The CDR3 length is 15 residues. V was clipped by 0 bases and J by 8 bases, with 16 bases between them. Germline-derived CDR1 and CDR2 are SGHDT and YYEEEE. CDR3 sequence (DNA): TGTGCCAGCAGCTTGGTTGAAGCTCAGGGGGGTACGCAGTATTTT. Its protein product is CASSLVEAQGGTQYF.

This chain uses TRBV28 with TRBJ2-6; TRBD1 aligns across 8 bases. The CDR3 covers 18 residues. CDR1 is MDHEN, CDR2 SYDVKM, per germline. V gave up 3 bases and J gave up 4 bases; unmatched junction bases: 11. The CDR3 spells CASSFDPRQGTGANVLTF. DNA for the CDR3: TGTGCCAGCAGTTTCGACCCCCGACAGGGGACCGGGGCCAACGTCCTGACTTTC.

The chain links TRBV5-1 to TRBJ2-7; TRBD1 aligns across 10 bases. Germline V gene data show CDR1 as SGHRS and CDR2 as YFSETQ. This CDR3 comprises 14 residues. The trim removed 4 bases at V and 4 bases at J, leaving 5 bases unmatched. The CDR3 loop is CASSAGTGAYEQYF. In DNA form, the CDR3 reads TGCGCCAGCAGCGCCGGGACAGGGGCTTACGAGCAGTACTTC.

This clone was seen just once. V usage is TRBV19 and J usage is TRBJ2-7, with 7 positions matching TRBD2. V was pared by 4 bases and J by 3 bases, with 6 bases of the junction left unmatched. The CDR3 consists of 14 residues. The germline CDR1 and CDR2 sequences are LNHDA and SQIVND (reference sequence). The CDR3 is CASSSGGPIYEQYF. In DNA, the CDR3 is TGTGCCAGTAGTAGCGGGGGTCCTATCTACGAGCAGTACTTC.

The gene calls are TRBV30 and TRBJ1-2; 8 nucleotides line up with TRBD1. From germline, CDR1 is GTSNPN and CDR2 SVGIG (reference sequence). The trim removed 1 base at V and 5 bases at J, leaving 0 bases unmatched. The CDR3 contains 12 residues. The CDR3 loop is CAWSGDRYGYTF. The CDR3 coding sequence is TGTGCCTGGAGTGGGGACAGGTATGGCTACACCTTC. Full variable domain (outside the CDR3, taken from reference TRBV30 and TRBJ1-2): SQTIHQWPATLVQPVGSPLSLECTVEGTSNPNLYWYRQAAGRGLQLLFYSVGIGQISSEVPQNLSASRPQDRQFILSSKKLLLSDSGFYLCAWSGDRYGYTFGSGTRLTVV.

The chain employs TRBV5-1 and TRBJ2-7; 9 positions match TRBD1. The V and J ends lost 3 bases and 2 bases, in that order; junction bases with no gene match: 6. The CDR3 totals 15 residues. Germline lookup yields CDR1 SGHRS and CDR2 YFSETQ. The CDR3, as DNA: TGCGCCAGCAGCTGGCTGGGACAGGGCGCCTACGAGCAGTACTTC. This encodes CASSWLGQGAYEQYF.

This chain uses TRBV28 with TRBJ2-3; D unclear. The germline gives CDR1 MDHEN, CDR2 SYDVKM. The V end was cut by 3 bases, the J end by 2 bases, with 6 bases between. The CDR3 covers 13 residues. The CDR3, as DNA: TGTGCCAGCAGTTTTCCCTCCACAGATACGCAGTATTTT. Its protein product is CASSFPSTDTQYF.